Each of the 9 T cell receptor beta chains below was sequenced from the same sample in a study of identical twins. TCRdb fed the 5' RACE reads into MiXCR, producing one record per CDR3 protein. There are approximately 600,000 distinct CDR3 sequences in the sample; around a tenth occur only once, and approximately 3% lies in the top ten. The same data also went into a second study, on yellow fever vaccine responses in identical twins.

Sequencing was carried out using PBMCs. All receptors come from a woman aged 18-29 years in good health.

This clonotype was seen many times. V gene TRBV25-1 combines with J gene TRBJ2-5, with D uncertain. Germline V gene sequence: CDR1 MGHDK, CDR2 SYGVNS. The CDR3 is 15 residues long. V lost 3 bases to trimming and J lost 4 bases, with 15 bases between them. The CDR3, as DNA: TGTGCCAGCAGTGACCCCAGTAGTCATAGAGAGACCCAGTACTTC. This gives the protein CASSDPSSHRETQYF.

CDR3 sequence: CASSVGGVLTDTQYF. CDR3 nucleotide sequence: TGTGCCAGCAGCGTAGGAGGGGTCCTCACAGATACGCAGTATTTT. The V and J genes are TRBV9 and TRBJ2-3; the D call may be TRBD1 or TRBD2 (5 bases each). The germline V gene has CDR1 SGDLS and CDR2 YYNGEE. The CDR3 contains 15 residues. Trimming left V 0 bases short and J 2 bases short, with 10 bases between.

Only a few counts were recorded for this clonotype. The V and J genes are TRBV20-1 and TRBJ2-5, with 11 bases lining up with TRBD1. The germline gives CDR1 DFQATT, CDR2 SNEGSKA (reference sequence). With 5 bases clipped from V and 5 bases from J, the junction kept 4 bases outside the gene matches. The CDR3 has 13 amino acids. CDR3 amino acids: CSAPWDRGETQYF. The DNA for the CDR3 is TGCAGTGCTCCGTGGGACAGGGGGGAGACCCAGTACTTC.

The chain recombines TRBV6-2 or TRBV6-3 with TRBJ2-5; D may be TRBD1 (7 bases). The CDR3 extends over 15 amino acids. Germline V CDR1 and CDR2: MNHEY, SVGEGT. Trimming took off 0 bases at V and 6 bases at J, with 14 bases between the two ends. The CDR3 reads CASSYSEGARKTQYF. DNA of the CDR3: TGTGCCAGCAGTTACTCGGAGGGGGCTAGGAAGACCCAGTACTTC.

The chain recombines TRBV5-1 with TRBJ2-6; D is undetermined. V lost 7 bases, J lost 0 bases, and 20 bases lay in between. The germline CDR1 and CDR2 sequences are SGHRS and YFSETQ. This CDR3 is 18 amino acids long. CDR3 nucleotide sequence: TGCGCCAGCTCCTCCCAGGCAGGCGGAACCTCTGGGGCCAACGTCCTGACTTTC. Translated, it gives CASSSQAGGTSGANVLTF.

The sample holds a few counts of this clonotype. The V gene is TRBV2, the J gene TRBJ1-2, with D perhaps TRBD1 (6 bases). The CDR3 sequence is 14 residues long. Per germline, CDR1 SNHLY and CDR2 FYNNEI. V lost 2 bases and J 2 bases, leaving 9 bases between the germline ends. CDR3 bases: TGTGCCAGCAGTGAAAATACAGGGAACTATGGCTACACCTTC. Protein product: CASSENTGNYGYTF.

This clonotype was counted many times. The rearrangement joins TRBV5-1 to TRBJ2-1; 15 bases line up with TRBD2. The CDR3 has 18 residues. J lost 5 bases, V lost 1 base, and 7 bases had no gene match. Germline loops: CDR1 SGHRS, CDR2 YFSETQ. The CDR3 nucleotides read TGCGCCAGCAGCTTGCGGACTAGCGGGAGGGCCGCTCACAATGAGCAGTTCTTC. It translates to CASSLRTSGRAAHNEQFF.

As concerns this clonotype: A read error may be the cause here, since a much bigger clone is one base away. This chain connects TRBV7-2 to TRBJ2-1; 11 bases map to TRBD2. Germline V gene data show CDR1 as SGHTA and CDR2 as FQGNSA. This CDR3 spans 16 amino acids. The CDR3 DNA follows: TGTGCCGGCAGCTTAGGCCTAGCGGGGGGATCCAATGAGCAGTTCTTC. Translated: CAGSLGLAGGSNEQFF.

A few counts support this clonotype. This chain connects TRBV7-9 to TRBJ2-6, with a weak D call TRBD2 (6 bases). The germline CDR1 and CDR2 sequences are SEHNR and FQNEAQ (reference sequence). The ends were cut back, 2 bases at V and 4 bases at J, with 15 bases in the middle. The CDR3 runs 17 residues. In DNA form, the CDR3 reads TGTGCCAGCAGCTTACCGGGACTGTCCTCAGGGGCCAACGTCCTGACTTTC. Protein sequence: CASSLPGLSSGANVLTF.